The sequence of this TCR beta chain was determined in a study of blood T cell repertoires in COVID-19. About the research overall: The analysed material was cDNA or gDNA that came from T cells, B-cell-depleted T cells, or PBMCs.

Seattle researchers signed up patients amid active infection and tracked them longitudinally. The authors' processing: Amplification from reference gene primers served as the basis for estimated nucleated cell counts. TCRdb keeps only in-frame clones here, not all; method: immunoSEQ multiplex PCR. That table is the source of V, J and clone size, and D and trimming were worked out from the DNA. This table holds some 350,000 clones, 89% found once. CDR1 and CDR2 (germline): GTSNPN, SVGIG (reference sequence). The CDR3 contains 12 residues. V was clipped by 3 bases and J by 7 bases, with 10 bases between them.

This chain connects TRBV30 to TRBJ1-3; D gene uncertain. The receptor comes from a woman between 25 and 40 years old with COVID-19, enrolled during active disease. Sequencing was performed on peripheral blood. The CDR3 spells CAWRSSLNTIYF. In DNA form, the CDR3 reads TGTGCCTGGAGATCCAGTTTGAACACCATATATTTT.